This T cell receptor (beta chain) comes out of a study of blood T cell repertoires in COVID-19. The overall study: Samples of COVID-19 (acute and convalescent) were obtained from the United States, Italy and Spain. Nucleic acid was either cDNA or gDNA, and it came from T cells, B-cell-depleted T cells, or PBMCs.

Germline loops: CDR1 SEHNR, CDR2 FQNEAQ (reference sequence). V gave up 8 bases and J gave up 0 bases, with 8 bases separating them. The CDR3 is made up of 12 amino acids. Original analysis: Estimation of nucleated cell counts relied on the amplification of reference gene primers. The assay was immunoSEQ multiplex PCR, and TCRdb's table has in-frame clones only and misses some. The DNA was the basis for D and trimming; V, J and clone size are from that table. This table holds around 100,000 clones, around 87% found once. This receptor was obtained from a woman of 80 years or more with acute or convalescent COVID-19. This chain uses TRBV7-9 with TRBJ2-7; D unclear. The sequencing sample was made of peripheral blood. The DNA for the CDR3 is TGTGCCAGCGGCTCGGTCTCCTACGAGCAGTACTTC. Translated: CASGSVSYEQYF.